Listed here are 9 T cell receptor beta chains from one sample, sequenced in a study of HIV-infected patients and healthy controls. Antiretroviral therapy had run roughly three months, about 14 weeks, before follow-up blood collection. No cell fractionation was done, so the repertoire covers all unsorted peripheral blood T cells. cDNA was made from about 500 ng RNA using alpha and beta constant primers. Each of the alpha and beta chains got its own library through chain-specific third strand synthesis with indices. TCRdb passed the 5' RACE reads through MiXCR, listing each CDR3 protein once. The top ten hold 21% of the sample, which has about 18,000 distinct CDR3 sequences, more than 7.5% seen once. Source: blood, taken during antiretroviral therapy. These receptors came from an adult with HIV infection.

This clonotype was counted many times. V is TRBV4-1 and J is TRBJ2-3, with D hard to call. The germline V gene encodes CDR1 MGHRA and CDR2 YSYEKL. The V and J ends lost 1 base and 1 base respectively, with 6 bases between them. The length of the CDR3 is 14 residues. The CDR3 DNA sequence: TGCGCCAGCAGCCAAGGAGGCGGCACAGATACGCAGTATTTT. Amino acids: CASSQGGGTDTQYF.

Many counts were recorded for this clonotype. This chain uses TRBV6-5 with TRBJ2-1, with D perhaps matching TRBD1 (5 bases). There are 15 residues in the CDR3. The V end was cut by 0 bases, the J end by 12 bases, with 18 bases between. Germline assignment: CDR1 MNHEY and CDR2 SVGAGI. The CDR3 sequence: CASSYSDTRHSLQFF. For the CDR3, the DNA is TGTGCCAGCAGTTACTCGGACACACGTCATAGTTTGCAGTTCTTC.

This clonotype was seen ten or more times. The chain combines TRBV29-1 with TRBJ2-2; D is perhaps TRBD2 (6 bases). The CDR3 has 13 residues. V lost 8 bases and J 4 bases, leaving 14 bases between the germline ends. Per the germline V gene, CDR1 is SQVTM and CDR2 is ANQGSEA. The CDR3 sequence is CSLKGGSTGELFF. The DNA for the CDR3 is TGCAGCCTCAAAGGAGGGTCCACCGGGGAGCTGTTTTTT.

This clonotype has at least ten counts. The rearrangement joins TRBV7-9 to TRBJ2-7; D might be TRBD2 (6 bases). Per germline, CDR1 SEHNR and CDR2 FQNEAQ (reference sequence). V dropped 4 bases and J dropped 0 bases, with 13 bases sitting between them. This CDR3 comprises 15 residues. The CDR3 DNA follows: TGTGCCAGCAGCTCGACTAGTCCTAGCTCCTACGAGCAGTACTTC. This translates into CASSSTSPSSYEQYF. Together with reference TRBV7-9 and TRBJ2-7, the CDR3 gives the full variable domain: DTGVSQNPRHKITKRGQNVTFRCDPISEHNRLYWYRQTLGQGPEFLTYFQNEAQLEKSRLLSDRFSAERPKGSFSTLEIQRTEQGDSAMYLCASSSTSPSSYEQYFGPGTRLTVT.

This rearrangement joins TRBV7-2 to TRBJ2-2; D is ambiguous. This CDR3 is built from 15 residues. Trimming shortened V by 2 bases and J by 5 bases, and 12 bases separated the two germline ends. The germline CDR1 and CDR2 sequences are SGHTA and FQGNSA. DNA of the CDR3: TGTGCCAGCAGCTTACAAGGTCCCGGTACCGGGGAGCTGTTTTTT. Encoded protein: CASSLQGPGTGELFF.

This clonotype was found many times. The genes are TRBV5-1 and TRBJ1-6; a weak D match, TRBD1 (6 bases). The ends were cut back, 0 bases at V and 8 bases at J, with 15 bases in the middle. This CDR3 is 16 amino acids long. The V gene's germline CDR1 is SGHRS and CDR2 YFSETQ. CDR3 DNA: TGCGCCAGCAGCTTGGAAGGAGGGGGACGGGATTCACCCCTCCACTTT. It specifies CASSLEGGGRDSPLHF.

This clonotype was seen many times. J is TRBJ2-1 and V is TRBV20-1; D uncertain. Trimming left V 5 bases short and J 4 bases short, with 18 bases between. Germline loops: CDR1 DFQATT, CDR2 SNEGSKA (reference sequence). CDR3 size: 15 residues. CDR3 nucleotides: TGCAGTGCTGCTAGAGGTGCATTAATATACAATGAGCAGTTCTTC. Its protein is CSAARGALIYNEQFF.

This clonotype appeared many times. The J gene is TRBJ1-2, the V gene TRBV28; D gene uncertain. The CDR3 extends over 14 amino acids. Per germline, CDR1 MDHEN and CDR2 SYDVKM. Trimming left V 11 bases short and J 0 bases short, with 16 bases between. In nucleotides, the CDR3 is TGTGCCGTGCAGCGGGCTGGGACTAACTATGGCTACACCTTC. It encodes CAVQRAGTNYGYTF.

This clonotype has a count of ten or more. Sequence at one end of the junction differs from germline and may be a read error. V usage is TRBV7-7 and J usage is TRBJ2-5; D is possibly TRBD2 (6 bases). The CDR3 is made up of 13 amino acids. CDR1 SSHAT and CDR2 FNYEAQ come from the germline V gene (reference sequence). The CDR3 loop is CASSPSGGETQYF. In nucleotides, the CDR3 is TGTGCTAGCAGCCCATCTGGAGGGGAGACCCAGTACTTC.